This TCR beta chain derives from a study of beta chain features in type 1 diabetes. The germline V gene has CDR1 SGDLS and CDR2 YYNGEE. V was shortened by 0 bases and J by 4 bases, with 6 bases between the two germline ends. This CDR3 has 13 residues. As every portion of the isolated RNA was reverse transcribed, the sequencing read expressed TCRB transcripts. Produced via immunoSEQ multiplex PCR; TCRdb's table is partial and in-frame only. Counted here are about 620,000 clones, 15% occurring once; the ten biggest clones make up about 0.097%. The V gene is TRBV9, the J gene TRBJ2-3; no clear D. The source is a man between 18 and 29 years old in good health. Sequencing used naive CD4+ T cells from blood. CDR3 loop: CASSVDPPDTQYF. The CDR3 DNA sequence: TGTGCCAGCAGCGTAGACCCGCCAGATACGCAGTATTTT.